These 31 T cell receptor beta chains were all obtained from the same sample, sequenced in a study of identical twins. TCRdb re-analysed the 5' RACE reads in MiXCR, keeping a single row per CDR3 protein. The top ten clones hold less than 0.35% of a sample with roughly 1,500,000 distinct CDR3 sequences, around 33% of them seen once. Sample: cord blood. These receptors were taken from a newborn girl in good health.

V gene TRBV2 combines with J gene TRBJ2-1; D may match TRBD1 or TRBD2 (5 bases each). Matching the DNA end better, TRBJ2-7 makes the J call doubtful. The germline gives CDR1 SNHLY, CDR2 FYNNEI. The CDR3 consists of 15 residues. The CDR3 coding sequence is TGTGCCAGCAGTGGACGCCGGGGCGCCTACAATGAGCAGTACTTC. Protein sequence: CASSGRRGAYNEQYF.

The V gene is TRBV3-1, the J gene TRBJ1-1; 11 nucleotides agree with TRBD1. The germline CDR1 and CDR2 sequences are LGHDT and YNNKEL (reference sequence). The CDR3 is made up of 13 amino acids. V shed 3 bases and J 7 bases; nucleotides not matched to a gene: 1. CDR3 coding DNA: TGTGCCAGCAGCCATGGGACAGGGGGTGAAGCTTTCTTT. Its translation is CASSHGTGGEAFF.

This chain joins TRBV7-2 and TRBJ2-7; TRBD2 might be the D (7 bases). The CDR3 totals 16 residues. Germline loops: CDR1 SGHTA, CDR2 FQGNSA. The ends were cut back, 5 bases at V and 0 bases at J, with 17 bases in the middle. The CDR3: CASSVRGTTYSYEQYF. CDR3 in DNA: TGTGCCAGCAGCGTGAGGGGGACTACCTACTCCTACGAGCAGTACTTC.

This clonotype is a singleton in its sample. This chain links TRBV4-1 with TRBJ2-7, with a weak D call TRBD2 (6 bases). Germline-derived CDR1 and CDR2 are MGHRA and YSYEKL. The germline V and J ends were trimmed by 4 bases and 1 base, with 20 bases remaining between them. This CDR3 is 17 amino acids long. The CDR3 protein is CASSPSVAGGRSYEQYF. CDR3 bases: TGCGCCAGCAGCCCGTCCGTAGCAGGAGGGCGTTCCTACGAGCAGTACTTC.

The table lists this clonotype with a few counts. The chain recombines TRBV10-2 with TRBJ1-5; D may be TRBD1 (5 bases). This CDR3 has 15 residues. Germline V gives CDR1 WSHSY, CDR2 SAAADI. The V gene lost 4 bases and the J gene lost 2 bases, with 12 bases spanning the gap. The CDR3 reads CASSAQGFGNQPQHF. As DNA, the CDR3 is TGCGCCAGCAGTGCTCAGGGTTTCGGCAATCAGCCCCAGCATTTT.

The CDR3 reads CASVPEIAYEQYF. CDR3 DNA: TGTGCCAGCGTCCCGGAGATTGCCTACGAGCAGTACTTC. This rearrangement joins TRBV2 to TRBJ2-7, with D unresolved. Trimming stripped 8 bases from V and 2 bases from J, with 13 bases between. The CDR3 length is 13 residues. The germline gives CDR1 SNHLY, CDR2 FYNNEI. The full variable domain, with the rest looked up from reference TRBV2 and TRBJ2-7, is EPEVTQTPSHQVTQMGQEVILRCVPISNHLYFYWYRQILGQKVEFLVSFYNNEISEKSEIFDDQFSVERPDGSNFTLKIRSTKLEDSAMYFCASVPEIAYEQYFGPGTRLTVT.

In nucleotides, the CDR3 is TGTGCCAGCAGTGAAGCGCCGTCTAGCGGGATGGGGGAGCTGTTTTTT. Its translation is CASSEAPSSGMGELFF. The chain uses TRBV2 and TRBJ2-2, with TRBD2 matching over 9 bases. Per germline, CDR1 SNHLY and CDR2 FYNNEI. J was trimmed by 8 bases and V by 0 bases; bases with no gene match: 7. CDR3 length: 16 residues.

This clonotype has a handful of counts. The chain has TRBV10-3 and TRBJ2-5; D gene unclear. V was pared by 0 bases and J by 11 bases, with 10 bases between. The CDR3 loop spans 12 amino acids. Looked up from germline, CDR1 is ENHRY and CDR2 is SYGVKD. The CDR3 reads CAISESPARQYF. CDR3 sequence (DNA): TGTGCCATCAGTGAGTCGCCCGCGAGGCAGTACTTC.

This clonotype occurred a few times. The J gene is TRBJ2-1, the V gene TRBV6-1; no clear D. The V and J ends lost 0 bases and 11 bases respectively, with 11 bases between them. Germline V gene sequence: CDR1 MNHNS, CDR2 SASEGT. The length of the CDR3 is 13 residues. The CDR3 coding sequence is TGTGCCAGCAGTGAAGCTTTGAGCTATCAGCAGTTCTTC. This encodes CASSEALSYQQFF.

J is TRBJ2-1 and V is TRBV25-1; no definite D call. The ends were cut back, 1 base at V and 7 bases at J, with 11 bases in the middle. This CDR3 comprises 14 residues. Per the germline V gene, CDR1 is MGHDK and CDR2 is SYGVNS. CDR3 coding DNA: TGTGCCAGCAGTGAATCCCCTACACAGAATGAGCAGTTCTTC. This gives the protein CASSESPTQNEQFF. Combining the CDR3 with reference TRBV25-1 and TRBJ2-1 gives the whole variable domain EADIYQTPRYLVIGTGKKITLECSQTMGHDKMYWYQQDPGMELHLIHYSYGVNSTEKGDLSSESTVSRIRTEHFPLTLESARPSHTSQYLCASSESPTQNEQFFGPGTRLTVL.

The J gene is TRBJ2-7, the V gene TRBV3-1; 11 bases are a match to TRBD2. The CDR3 sequence is 19 residues long. After removal of 0 bases from V and 6 bases from J, the junction contained 16 bases not matched to a gene. Germline V CDR1 and CDR2: LGHDT, YNNKEL (reference sequence). The chain's CDR3 is CASSQDSLAGGPKLGEQYF. CDR3 sequence (DNA): TGTGCCAGCAGCCAAGATTCTCTAGCGGGAGGCCCTAAATTGGGCGAGCAGTACTTC.

This clonotype was found many times. The junction and the germline gene differ at one end; a read error may be behind it. The chain combines TRBV27 with TRBJ2-3, with D maybe TRBD2 (6 bases). Germline V gives CDR1 MNHEY, CDR2 SMNVEV (reference sequence). This CDR3 is 15 amino acids long. CDR3 DNA: TGCGCCAGCAGCTTGCGGGGAAGGGGCACAGATACGCAGTATTTT. Protein product: CASSLRGRGTDTQYF.

The V call is TRBV5-1, the J call TRBJ2-1; D ambiguous. The CDR3 loop spans 18 amino acids. The germline gives CDR1 SGHRS, CDR2 YFSETQ. Trimming removed 0 bases from V and 1 base from J, with 17 bases in between. CDR3 sequence (DNA): TGCGCCAGCAGCTTGGCCCAACATGCCAGTCGGTCCTACAATGAGCAGTTCTTC. This codes for CASSLAQHASRSYNEQFF.

As concerns this clonotype: This may stem from a read error, because a much larger clone lies one nucleotide away. The chain joins TRBV6-2 or TRBV6-3 to TRBJ2-1, with 7 bases identical to TRBD2. The J call may be in error: the DNA end matches TRBJ2-7 better. The V gene's germline CDR1 is MNHEY and CDR2 SVGEGT. CDR3 length: 16 residues. The CDR3 reads CASSYPRLATYNEQYF. The CDR3 DNA is TGTGCCAGCAGTTACCCTAGACTAGCAACCTACAATGAGCAGTACTTC.

The chain uses TRBV29-1 and TRBJ1-1; D gene unclear. Trimming took 2 bases from V and 0 from J, leaving 10 bases between them. Germline assignment: CDR1 SQVTM and CDR2 ANQGSEA. CDR3 length: 14 residues. The CDR3, as DNA: TGCAGCGTTGAACCTCGGTTGGTGAACACTGAAGCTTTCTTT. This gives the protein CSVEPRLVNTEAFF.

Many counts were recorded for this clonotype. This chain links TRBV28 with TRBJ2-5; D unclear. CDR1 and CDR2 (germline): MDHEN, SYDVKM. V dropped 2 bases and J dropped 7 bases, with 5 bases sitting between them. The CDR3 loop spans 11 amino acids. The CDR3 loop reads CASSLIGTQYF. The DNA for the CDR3 is TGTGCCAGCAGTTTAATTGGGACCCAGTACTTC.

The chain carries TRBV5-6 and TRBJ2-3; 14 nucleotides align to TRBD2. This CDR3 comprises 15 residues. J lost 7 bases, V lost 4 bases, and 5 bases had no gene match. Germline V gene sequence: CDR1 SGHDT, CDR2 YYEEEE. The CDR3 coding sequence is TGTGCCAGCAGCCGACTAGCGGGAGGGCCGTATACGCAGTATTTT. Its translation is CASSRLAGGPYTQYF.

The CDR3 is CSAIWGAETQYF. In DNA, the CDR3 is TGCAGTGCTATCTGGGGGGCAGAGACCCAGTACTTC. The chain carries TRBV20-1 and TRBJ2-5; D may be TRBD1 or TRBD2 (6 bases each). Germline-derived CDR1 and CDR2 are DFQATT and SNEGSKA (reference sequence). V was shortened by 4 bases and J by 4 bases, with 10 bases between the two germline ends. The CDR3 consists of 12 residues.

This clonotype was counted between two and nine times. This CDR3 reads CSAPGGAGENIQYF. The CDR3 DNA reads as TGCAGTGCTCCGGGGGGTGCGGGAGAAAACATTCAGTACTTC. J is TRBJ2-4 and V is TRBV20-1; 7 nucleotides agree with TRBD2. The CDR3 has 14 amino acids. The V gene's germline CDR1 is DFQATT and CDR2 SNEGSKA (reference sequence). Germline trimming cut 5 bases from V and 5 bases from J; bases unmatched to any gene: 9.

The table lists this clonotype with a few counts. The rearrangement uses TRBV20-1 and TRBJ1-6; D perhaps matches TRBD1 (5 bases). Germline CDR1 reads DFQATT; CDR2 reads SNEGSKA (reference sequence). The CDR3 is 14 residues long. Trimming stripped 4 bases from V and 7 bases from J, with 14 bases between. DNA of the CDR3: TGCAGTGCTACTACCGGGACCGCGAATTCACCCCTCCACTTT. As protein: CSATTGTANSPLHF.

With respect to this clonotype: A much larger clone sits a single nucleotide away, making a read error possible. The chain carries TRBV9 and TRBJ1-1; 7 bases line up with TRBD1. The junction had 3 bases not matched to a gene; V was cut back by 6 bases and J by 10 bases. CDR1 and CDR2 (germline): SGDLS, YYNGEE. CDR3 length: 10 residues. CDR3 sequence: CASNAGGAFF. The CDR3 DNA sequence: TGTGCCAGCAACGCAGGGGGAGCTTTCTTT.

The CDR3 here is CASSEDARTDTQYF. The CDR3, as DNA: TGTGCCAGCAGTGAAGACGCCAGAACAGATACGCAGTATTTT. The chain has TRBV2 and TRBJ2-3; D remains ambiguous. This CDR3 is built from 14 residues. CDR1 SNHLY and CDR2 FYNNEI come from the germline V gene. Trimming removed 1 base from V and 3 bases from J, with 8 bases in between.

The chain is built from TRBV28 and TRBJ2-1; D is unclear. With 7 bases removed from V and 10 bases from J, the gap between germline ends came to 23 bases. Germline CDR1 and CDR2: MDHEN and SYDVKM. The length of the CDR3 is 15 residues. The CDR3, as DNA: TGTGCCAGCACCACAGCCGCTGATTGGATGGAGGAGCAGTTCTTC. Amino acids: CASTTAADWMEEQFF.

This clonotype turned up a few times. J is TRBJ2-7 and V is TRBV5-1; 13 bases are a match to TRBD2. Germline loops: CDR1 SGHRS, CDR2 YFSETQ. This CDR3 is 17 amino acids long. The J segment lost 4 bases and the V segment lost 2 bases, leaving 9 bases of the junction unmatched. Written as DNA, the CDR3 is TGCGCCAGCAGCTTCGGGACTAGCGGGACCAGGTTGTACGAGCAGTACTTC. It yields the protein CASSFGTSGTRLYEQYF. Filled out from reference TRBV5-1 and TRBJ2-7, the complete variable domain reads KAGVTQTPRYLIKTRGQQVTLSCSPISGHRSVSWYQQTPGQGLQFLFEYFSETQRNKGNFPGRFSGRQFSNSRSEMNVSTLELGDSALYLCASSFGTSGTRLYEQYFGPGTRLTVT.

This clonotype was observed a few times. The rearrangement uses TRBV7-7 and TRBJ1-1; TRBD1 matches at 7 bases. Germline trimming cut 1 base from V and 7 bases from J; bases unmatched to any gene: 3. Looked up from germline, CDR1 is SSHAT and CDR2 is FNYEAQ (reference sequence). The CDR3 totals 13 residues. The CDR3 DNA sequence: TGTGCCAGCAGCTTAGGAAGGGACAGTGAAGCTTTCTTT. Amino acids: CASSLGRDSEAFF.

This rearrangement joins TRBV6-1 to TRBJ2-5; TRBD2 is a possible D gene (5 bases). The germline CDR1 and CDR2 sequences are MNHNS and SASEGT. Trimming pared 3 bases from V and 5 bases from J, leaving 13 bases between. This CDR3 is built from 14 residues. The DNA of the CDR3 is TGTGCCAGCAGTGAGTCTAGGGAGCGCGAGACCCAGTACTTC. It encodes CASSESRERETQYF.

This clonotype was detected a few times. The chain couples TRBV9 to TRBJ2-3, with TRBD1 identical over 8 bases. With V trimmed by 3 bases and J by 1 base, 13 bases remained unmatched. Germline lookup yields CDR1 SGDLS and CDR2 YYNGEE. The CDR3 runs 18 residues. CDR3 bases: TGTGCCAGCAGCGCCCCACAGGGGGTAGATTCAGGCACAGATACGCAGTATTTT. Translating gives CASSAPQGVDSGTDTQYF. Variable domain in full (rest from reference TRBV9 and TRBJ2-3): DSGVTQTPKHLITATGQRVTLRCSPRSGDLSVYWYQQSLDQGLQFLIQYYNGEERAKGNILERFSAQQFPDLHSELNLSSLELGDSALYFCASSAPQGVDSGTDTQYFGPGTRLTVL.

This chain uses TRBV24-1 with TRBJ2-7; D assignment may be TRBD1 or TRBD2 (5 bases each). The CDR3 extends over 17 amino acids. The V and J ends lost 8 bases and 3 bases respectively, with 25 bases between them. Germline values: CDR1 KGHDR, CDR2 SFDVKD. CDR3 nucleotide sequence: TGTGCCACCATCAATCCATCGGGATCGGACATCCACTACGAGCAGTACTTC. This sequence encodes CATINPSGSDIHYEQYF.

The chain recombines TRBV10-3 with TRBJ2-7, with 13 nucleotides matching TRBD2. CDR1 is ENHRY, CDR2 SYGVKD, per germline. V shed 4 bases and J 7 bases; nucleotides not matched to a gene: 10. The CDR3 contains 16 residues. The CDR3 DNA sequence: TGTGCCATCAGTGGACAGTCGGGACTAGCGGGGAAAGAGCAGTACTTC. It translates to CAISGQSGLAGKEQYF.

The sample holds a few counts of this clonotype. V gene TRBV3-1 combines with J gene TRBJ2-7, with D possibly being TRBD2 (6 bases). V gave up 1 base and J gave up 2 bases, with 15 bases separating them. CDR3 length: 16 amino acids. Germline V CDR1 and CDR2: LGHDT, YNNKEL (reference sequence). The CDR3 DNA reads as TGTGCCAGCAGCCAAGTCCTTTACGGGAGTCCCTACGAGCAGTACTTC. It is translated as CASSQVLYGSPYEQYF.

The gene calls are TRBV29-1 and TRBJ1-4, with 7 bases matching TRBD1. The trim removed 6 bases at V and 2 bases at J, leaving 6 bases unmatched. Per the germline V gene, CDR1 is SQVTM and CDR2 is ANQGSEA. This CDR3 spans 14 amino acids. The CDR3 nucleotides are TGCAGCGTGAAGCAGGGGGGGACTAATGAAAAACTGTTTTTT. Translation gives CSVKQGGTNEKLFF.